This T cell receptor (beta chain) was sequenced for a study of CD4 T cells in relation to SARS-CoV-2 and coronaviruses. About the study: ViraFEST: roughly ten-day antigen culture of PBMCs, then TCR beta CDR3 sequencing. No peptide or an HIV-1 Nef peptide pool served as negative control.

Overall study findings and caveats: Samples before the pandemic and after infection were not matched within any donor.

Repertoires were generated with immunoSEQ multiplex PCR, while TCRdb's copy carries only in-frame clones and drops some. The sample gives more than 20,000 clones, 55% to 80% of which show up once; about 16% is in the top ten. This clone was counted a single time. Its specificity is unknown. V shed 1 base and J shed 3 bases, with 6 bases lying between them. The CDR3 totals 14 residues. The V gene's germline CDR1 is MGHDK and CDR2 SYGVNS. Unexposed donor CD4+ T cells date from 2011-2018, before the COVID-19 pandemic. Isolation of CD4+ T cells took place after around eleven days in culture. Cells permitting, SARS-CoV-2 S/N and four cold-coronavirus spikes were tested on unexposed-donor CD4+ T cells.

The sample was CD4+ T cells from PBMCs, cultured in vitro. The receptor was derived from a human donor in good health. The chain is built from TRBV25-1 and TRBJ1-4; D is undetermined. For the CDR3, the DNA is TGTGCCAGCAGTGAATCAGGCCCTAATGAAAAACTGTTTTTT. Residues: CASSESGPNEKLFF.